The entry that follows covers one TCR beta chain sequence. The antigen is not known. The CDR3 is 15 residues long. V lost 3 bases to trimming and J lost 0 bases, with 9 bases between them. The germline V gene has CDR1 SGHRS and CDR2 YFSETQ. The sample is drawn from a study of cytomegalovirus exposure and HLA in healthy donors. Looking at the study overall: An analysis done earlier identified about 100 million unique TCR beta sequences from approximately 170 million T cells. Findings and limits, study-wide: Confirmation was obtained in vitro that a few CMV-associated chains are specific for CMV antigens. An apparent linkage of common viral pathogens to several of the most significant clusters emerged in a later analysis.

13 Jbeta primers and 60 Vbeta primers were used for the PCR. TCRdb's copy holds only in-frame clones and misses some; the assay was immunoSEQ multiplex PCR. The table shows some 140,000 clones, with around 79% occurring only once. The sequence was obtained from a man younger than 35 in good health and CMV-seronegative. The chain joins TRBV5-1 to TRBJ1-4; D gene ambiguous. The material sequenced was PBMCs. CDR3 region: CASSSGGSTNEKLFF. DNA for the CDR3: TGCGCCAGCAGCTCGGGAGGTTCAACTAATGAAAAACTGTTTTTT.